This T cell receptor (beta chain) was found in a study of long-term antiretroviral therapy in people with HIV. In its sample, this clone was seen a few times. Its matching antigen is unknown. Investigators performed immunoSEQ version v3.0 at survey level. TCRdb's table, derived via immunoSEQ multiplex PCR, lists solely in-frame clones and lacks some. The sample consists of under 50,000 clones, 86% of them appearing once. Per germline, CDR1 MNHEY and CDR2 SVGAGI. V lost 2 bases and J 8 bases, leaving 9 bases between the germline ends. The CDR3 loop spans 12 amino acids. Study-wide results and caveats: Dominance of pre-ART expanded clones persisted, fluctuating and often declining after ART.

Source: unsorted PBMCs, taken 1.2 years after starting antiretroviral therapy. The sequence derives from a woman between 50 and 59 years old with HIV. The chain links TRBV6-5 to TRBJ1-2, with D unclear. The CDR3: CASSYPGAGYTF. The CDR3 bases are TGTGCCAGCAGTTACCCGGGAGCCGGCTACACCTTC.